Sequencing of this TCR beta chain was carried out in a study of blood T cell repertoires in COVID-19. In the study overall: Sample material is recorded as cDNA or gDNA derived from T cells, B-cell-depleted T cells, or PBMCs.

Authors' data handling: Nucleated cell counts were estimated from reference gene primer amplification. Measured with immunoSEQ multiplex PCR; TCRdb has only the in-frame clones, and not every one. Clone size and the V and J calls come from that table; the DNA yielded D and trimming. The sample contains about 87,000 clones, over 80% of which appear only once. Trimming took 11 bases from V and 4 from J; bases not matched to a gene: 8. Germline values: CDR1 KGHDR, CDR2 SFDVKD. The CDR3 runs 14 residues. The V call is TRBV24-1, the J call TRBJ2-1; TRBD1 agrees at 9 bases. Specimen: peripheral blood. This sequence was found in an older woman with acute or convalescent COVID-19. The CDR3 region has the DNA TGTGCCAAGACCGGGACAGGGACTTACAATGAGCAGTTCTTC. It encodes CAKTGTGTYNEQFF.